What follows are 11 T cell receptor beta chains derived from one specimen sequenced in a study of T cells after yellow fever vaccination (dated by TCRdb to about 2019). The library came from 5' RACE. TCRdb shows the sequencer as Illumina HiSeq 2500. TCRdb reprocessed the public reads (quality trimming at Q25 with fastp, clone calling with MiXCR) and kept in-frame beta chains. Here each entry gathers all rows of one CDR3 protein and keeps the most common genes and DNA. The sample includes some 600,000 distinct CDR3 sequences, with 9% to 15% observed a single time. The ten largest clones add up to just under 15% of the sample. Per the publication, the treatment or condition label means: live attenuated yellow fever vaccine strain. The sample in question was PBMCs, obtained on the day of the yellow fever booster vaccination. All receptors derive from a man in his thirties or forties who received the YFV17D yellow fever vaccine.

This clonotype was picked up a small number of times. The chain employs TRBV30 and TRBJ2-6; perhaps TRBD1 as D (6 bases). CDR3 size: 17 residues. Germline CDR1 reads GTSNPN; CDR2 reads SVGIG (reference sequence). Trimming took 2 bases from V and 0 from J, leaving 14 bases between them. The CDR3, as DNA: TGTGCCTGGAGTCTTGGACAGAGAAACTCTGGGGCCAACGTCCTGACTTTC. This codes for CAWSLGQRNSGANVLTF.

This clonotype was seen a handful of times. This chain uses TRBV30 with TRBJ1-2; D uncertain. This CDR3 has 14 amino acids. Germline lookup yields CDR1 GTSNPN and CDR2 SVGIG (reference sequence). Deletions cut 6 bases from V and 5 bases from J, with 19 bases between. CDR3 amino acids: CACMTPGTLYGYTF. DNA of the CDR3: TGTGCCTGTATGACGCCGGGAACTTTATATGGCTACACCTTC.

This clonotype was counted only a few times. The chain combines TRBV27 with TRBJ2-1, with TRBD2 matching over 7 bases. Germline CDR1 and CDR2: MNHEY and SMNVEV (reference sequence). There are 15 residues in the CDR3. J lost 7 bases, V lost 3 bases, and 9 bases had no gene match. CDR3 coding DNA: TGTGCCAGCAGTTTTTTAGGTCTAGCGGAAAATGAGCAGTTCTTC. The encoded protein is CASSFLGLAENEQFF.

There are a few counts of this clonotype. This sequence joins TRBV5-6 and TRBJ2-3; TRBD2 aligns across 7 bases. Germline V gene data show CDR1 as SGHDT and CDR2 as YYEEEE. This CDR3 contains 15 residues. V trimming: 4 bases; J trimming: 2 bases; junction bases outside the gene matches: 7. The CDR3 DNA reads as TGTGCCAGCAGCCCGACTAGCTTCGTCACAGATACGCAGTATTTT. Its protein is CASSPTSFVTDTQYF.

This clonotype was seen more than once but under ten times. The CDR3: CASILGQGMNTEAFF. CDR3 nucleotide sequence: TGTGCCAGTATCCTGGGACAGGGCATGAACACTGAAGCTTTCTTT. The chain combines TRBV19 with TRBJ1-1; TRBD1 matches 9 bases. Germline CDR1 is LNHDA and CDR2 is SQIVND (reference sequence). The length of the CDR3 is 15 residues. The V gene end was trimmed by 7 bases and the J gene end by 0 bases; junction bases not matched to a gene: 6.

The V call is TRBV29-1, the J call TRBJ2-3; TRBD2 is a possible D gene (6 bases). The germline V gene encodes CDR1 SQVTM and CDR2 ANQGSEA. Trimming left V 3 bases short and J 2 bases short, with 15 bases between. This CDR3 has 15 residues. The CDR3 nucleotides are TGCAGCGTTGAGCCGGGACTTTCCTACACAGATACGCAGTATTTT. It is translated as CSVEPGLSYTDTQYF.

This clonotype was recorded a few times. The V and J genes are TRBV27 and TRBJ2-7; 7 bases agree with TRBD1. In germline, CDR1 is MNHEY, CDR2 SMNVEV (reference sequence). This CDR3 has 14 amino acids. V was pared by 6 bases and J by 1 base, with 6 bases of the junction left unmatched. The DNA for the CDR3 is TGTGCCAGCAGCCTGAGGGGGCCGTCCTACGAGCAGTACTTC. It encodes CASSLRGPSYEQYF.

V gene TRBV30 combines with J gene TRBJ2-2; D possibly corresponds to TRBD1 (5 bases). V was trimmed by 0 bases and J by 3 bases, leaving 11 bases between them. The CDR3 sequence is 15 residues long. Germline lookup yields CDR1 GTSNPN and CDR2 SVGIG (reference sequence). In DNA form, the CDR3 reads TGTGCCTGGAGTGTACAAGGGGATGACACCGGGGAGCTGTTTTTT. Protein product: CAWSVQGDDTGELFF.

The rearrangement links TRBV29-1 to TRBJ2-5; D possibly matches TRBD1 or TRBD2 (6 bases each). The CDR3 runs to 14 residues. Germline loops: CDR1 SQVTM, CDR2 ANQGSEA. V lost 2 bases and J lost 1, with 11 bases in between. In DNA, the CDR3 is TGCAGCGTTGAAAGGGGGACTGTCCAAGAGACCCAGTACTTC. It translates to CSVERGTVQETQYF.

This clonotype came up a few times. The chain carries TRBV7-2 and TRBJ1-2, with TRBD1 as a possible D gene (5 bases). From germline, CDR1 is SGHTA and CDR2 FQGNSA. The CDR3 covers 14 residues. Trimming stripped 5 bases from V and 8 bases from J, with 18 bases between. The CDR3 loop is CASSRDPGYGGYTF. The DNA for the CDR3 is TGTGCCAGCAGCCGGGACCCCGGCTATGGCGGCTACACCTTC.

This clonotype was seen repeatedly, ten times or more. The junction shows a germline mismatch at one end, possibly a read error. V is TRBV7-9 and J is TRBJ2-1; the match to TRBD2 covers 10 bases. This CDR3 contains 16 residues. Germline V CDR1 and CDR2: SEHNR, FQNEAQ (reference sequence). Here the CDR3 DNA reads TGTGCCGGCAGCAGGCAGAGCGGGAGGGCCGGGAATGAGCAGTTCTTC. Protein sequence: CAGSRQSGRAGNEQFF.